The entry below gives a single TCR beta chain sequence along with its context. Amplification used 60 Vbeta primers and 13 Jbeta primers. How the authors handled the data: Unique TCR beta chains totaled roughly 81 million in a later count, with roughly 11 million of them shared. Only in-frame clones appear in the TCRdb table, and some are missing; sequencing was by immunoSEQ multiplex PCR. That table is the source of V, J and clone size, and D and trimming were worked out from the DNA. This sample carries around 130,000 clones, about 80% of them seen once, and the ten largest clones take around 1.9%. This CDR3 contains 17 residues. V lost 0 bases and J 3 bases, leaving 15 bases between the germline ends. CDR1 is LGHNA, CDR2 YSLEER, per germline. The sample originates from a study of cytomegalovirus exposure and HLA in healthy donors. Study as a whole: An earlier analysis identified some 110 million unique TCR beta sequences in about 200 million T cells.

Sequencing used PBMCs. The rearrangement links TRBV4-3 to TRBJ2-1, with a weak D call TRBD2 (6 bases). This clonotype originated in a woman between 45 and 65 years old in good health and CMV-seronegative. CDR3 region: CASSQDRGWEDYNEQFF. CDR3 sequence (DNA): TGCGCCAGCAGCCAAGATCGAGGGTGGGAGGACTACAATGAGCAGTTCTTC.